The text below deals with one TCR beta chain. As yet, its antigen is unknown. The data belong to a study of T cells in Graves' hyperthyroidism and ophthalmopathy. What was amplified from RNA transcripts were TCR beta CDR3 regions. In the first-round RT-PCR of the TCR CDR3, the HTBI primer set was used. One entry per CDR3 protein results from TCRdb running MiXCR on the multiplex PCR reads. The sample lists some 770,000 distinct CDR3 sequences, roughly 15% seen once, with around 8.1% in the top ten. Findings and caveats of the study: Through a model of 13 V-J features, ophthalmopathy was separated from stable hyperthyroidism.

Trimming at V came to 2 bases and at J to 9 bases, leaving 19 bases not matched to a gene. The length of the CDR3 is 18 residues. Germline V gene data show CDR1 as LGHNT and CDR2 as FRNRAP. In patients aged 18 to 65, hyperthyroidism was newly diagnosed, with duration under 2 months. The source of this sequence is a man aged 18 to 35 with Graves' hyperthyroidism. The chain combines TRBV12-5 with TRBJ2-1, with TRBD2 matching 7 bases. Sequencing was done on a sample of blood. The CDR3, as DNA: TGTGCTAGTGGTTTGAATGGGGGGGGGGGGGGAGGGAAGGTTGAGCAGTTCTTC. Protein sequence: CASGLNGGGGGGKVEQFF.